These 10 T cell receptor beta chains originate from one sample sequenced in a study of naive CD8 T cells in extremely preterm neonates. Sequencing was performed with immunoSEQ multiplex PCR; in TCRdb, only in-frame clones are kept and a portion is missing. The sample yields 4,000 to 4,500 clones, approximately 97% seen once. The sequenced sample consisted of naive CD8+ T cells from blood. Receptor source: a human donor in good health.

V usage is TRBV28 and J usage is TRBJ2-3, with TRBD1 matching 7 bases. Germline V gives CDR1 MDHEN, CDR2 SYDVKM. This CDR3 is 15 amino acids long. Trimming cost V 5 bases and J 0 bases; bases outside gene matches: 5. The CDR3 protein is CASSRLTGSTDTQYF. In DNA, the CDR3 is TGTGCCAGCAGTCGCCTGACAGGGAGCACAGATACGCAGTATTTT.

The chain joins TRBV9 to TRBJ1-3, with 8 bases identical to TRBD1. Germline CDR1 reads SGDLS; CDR2 reads YYNGEE. The length of the CDR3 is 18 residues. The junction had 12 bases not matched to a gene; V was cut back by 4 bases and J by 0 bases. The CDR3 nucleotides are TGTGCCAGCAGCCCCCAGAAAGGAGACAGGGGCTCTGGAAACACCATATATTTT. Its translation: CASSPQKGDRGSGNTIYF.

J is TRBJ1-2 and V is TRBV9; 9 nucleotides line up with TRBD1. Germline V lookup: CDR1 SGDLS, CDR2 YYNGEE. V shed 4 bases, J shed 6 bases, and the junction held 7 bases outside the gene matches. CDR3 length: 14 residues. The CDR3 DNA sequence: TGTGCCAGCAGCAGGGACAGGGCGGGGGATGGCTACACCTTC. Its translation is CASSRDRAGDGYTF.

The chain is built from TRBV6-5 and TRBJ2-1; 10 positions match TRBD2. The trim removed 2 bases at V and 7 bases at J, leaving 5 bases unmatched. Germline V CDR1 and CDR2: MNHEY, SVGAGI. CDR3 length equals 15 residues. CDR3 region: CASSYGSGGRNEQFF. In DNA, the CDR3 is TGTGCCAGCAGTTACGGTAGCGGGGGGAGGAATGAGCAGTTCTTC.

The gene calls are TRBV23-1 and TRBJ1-5; D perhaps matches TRBD1 (5 bases). TRBV23-1 is known as an ORF, though its function is uncertain. The CDR3 is made up of 16 amino acids. V was trimmed by 1 base and J by 0 bases, leaving 10 bases between them. As DNA, the CDR3 is TGCGCCAGCAGTCAATTCCAGGGCTATAGCAATCAGCCCCAGCATTTT. It specifies CASSQFQGYSNQPQHF.

V is TRBV7-2 and J is TRBJ2-3; the match to TRBD2 covers 7 bases. The germline V gene encodes CDR1 SGHTA and CDR2 FQGNSA. This CDR3 has 16 residues. The V gene end was trimmed by 7 bases and the J gene end by 4 bases; junction bases not matched to a gene: 14. DNA of the CDR3: TGTGCCAGCATCCTTACCGGGACCCGGGGGGCAGATACGCAGTATTTT. Amino acids: CASILTGTRGADTQYF.

In DNA form, the CDR3 reads TGTGCCAGCAGCCGGAATGGGGGGGAGCAGTACTTC. Translating it yields CASSRNGGEQYF. This chain links TRBV7-9 with TRBJ2-7; a weak D match, TRBD2 (6 bases). The CDR3 has 12 amino acids. The germline gives CDR1 SEHNR, CDR2 FQNEAQ (reference sequence). Trimming cost V 5 bases and J 7 bases, with 12 bases left between them.

This clone was seen just once. DNA for the CDR3: TGTGCCACCAGCAGAATCGGGATAGGGAACACTGAAGCTTTCTTT. This codes for CATSRIGIGNTEAFF. The V call is TRBV15, the J call TRBJ1-1; D is unclear. The CDR3 consists of 15 residues. Trimming pared 2 bases from V and 1 base from J, leaving 11 bases between. CDR1 and CDR2 from the germline V gene are LNHNV and YYDKDF (reference sequence).

The chain uses TRBV5-1 and TRBJ1-1, with D possibly TRBD1 on 5 matching bases. CDR1 is SGHRS, CDR2 YFSETQ, per germline. V lost 0 bases, J lost 6 bases, and 9 bases lay in between. The CDR3 covers 13 residues. The CDR3: CASSLDGGAEAFF. CDR3 coding DNA: TGCGCCAGCAGCTTGGATGGGGGGGCTGAAGCTTTCTTT.

The CDR3 region has the DNA TGTGCCAGCAGCACCTATGACAGGGTAGGCGAAAAACTGTTTTTT. Translated: CASSTYDRVGEKLFF. The gene calls are TRBV2 and TRBJ1-4, with 7 bases lining up with TRBD1. The CDR3 is 15 amino acids. Losses at the gene ends were 6 bases for V and 8 bases for J; bases not matched to a gene: 12. In germline, CDR1 is SNHLY, CDR2 FYNNEI.